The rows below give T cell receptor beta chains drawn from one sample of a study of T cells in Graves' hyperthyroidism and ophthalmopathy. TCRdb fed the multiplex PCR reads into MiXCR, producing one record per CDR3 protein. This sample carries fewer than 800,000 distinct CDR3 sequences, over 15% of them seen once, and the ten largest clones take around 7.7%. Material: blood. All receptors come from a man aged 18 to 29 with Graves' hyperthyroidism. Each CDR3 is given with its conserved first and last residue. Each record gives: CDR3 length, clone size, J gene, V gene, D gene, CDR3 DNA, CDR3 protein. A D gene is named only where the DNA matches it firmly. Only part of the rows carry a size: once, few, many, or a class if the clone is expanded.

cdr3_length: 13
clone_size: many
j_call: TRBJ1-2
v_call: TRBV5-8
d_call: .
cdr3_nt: TGTGCCAGCAGCTTGGAGGGGCCCTATGGCTACACCTTC
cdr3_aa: CASSLEGPYGYTF

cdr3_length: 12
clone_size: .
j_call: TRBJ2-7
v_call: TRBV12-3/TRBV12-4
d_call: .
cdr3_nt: TGTGCCAGCAGTTTTGGGTACGGCGAGCAGTACTTC
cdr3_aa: CASSFGYGEQYF

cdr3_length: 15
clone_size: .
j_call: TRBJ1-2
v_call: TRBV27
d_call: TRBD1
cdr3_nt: TGTGCCAGCAGGGGACAGGGGGTTCTTAACTATGGCTACACCTTC
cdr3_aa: CASRGQGVLNYGYTF

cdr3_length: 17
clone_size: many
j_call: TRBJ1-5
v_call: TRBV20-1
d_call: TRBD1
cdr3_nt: TGCAGTGCTGCCGGACAGGGGGTGTATATGAGCAATCAGCCCCAGCATTTT
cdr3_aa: CSAAGQGVYMSNQPQHF

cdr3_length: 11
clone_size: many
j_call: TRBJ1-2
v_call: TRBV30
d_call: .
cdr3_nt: TGTGCCTGGAGAAGGGCCCATGGCTACACCTTC
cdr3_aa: CAWRRAHGYTF

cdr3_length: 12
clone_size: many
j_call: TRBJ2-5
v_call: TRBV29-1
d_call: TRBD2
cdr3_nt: TGCAGCGTTCCGGGACTAGCAGAGACCCAGTACTTC
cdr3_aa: CSVPGLAETQYF

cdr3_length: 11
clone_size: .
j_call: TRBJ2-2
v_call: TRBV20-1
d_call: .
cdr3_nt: TGCAGTGCTAGTGCCACCGGGGAGCTGTTTTTT
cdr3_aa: CSASATGELFF

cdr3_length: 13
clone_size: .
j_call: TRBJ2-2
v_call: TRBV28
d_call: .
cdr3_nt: TGTGCCAGCGGTATTGGAAACACCGGGGAGCTGTTTTTT
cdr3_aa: CASGIGNTGELFF

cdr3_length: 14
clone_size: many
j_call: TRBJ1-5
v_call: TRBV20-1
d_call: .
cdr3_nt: TGCAGTGCTAGAGATCTAAGAGGGCGTCAGCCCCAGCATTTT
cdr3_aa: CSARDLRGRQPQHF

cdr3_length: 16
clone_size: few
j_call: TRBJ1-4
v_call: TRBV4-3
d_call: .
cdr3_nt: TGCGCCAGCAGCCAAGAAGCCGGCCGTATTAATGAAAAACTGTTTTTT
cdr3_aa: CASSQEAGRINEKLFF

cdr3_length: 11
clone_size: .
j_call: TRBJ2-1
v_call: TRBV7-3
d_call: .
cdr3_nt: TGTGCCAGCAGCTACGGGACGGAGCAGTTCTTC
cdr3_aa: CASSYGTEQFF

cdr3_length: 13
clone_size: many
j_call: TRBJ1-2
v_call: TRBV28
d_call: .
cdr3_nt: TGTGCCAGCAGTTTGGGGGAGGACTATGGCTACACCTTC
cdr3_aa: CASSLGEDYGYTF

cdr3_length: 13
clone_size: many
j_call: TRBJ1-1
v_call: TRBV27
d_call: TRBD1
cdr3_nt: TGTGCCAGCAGTTCCAGGGGGCTCATTAGGGCTTTCTTT
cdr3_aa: CASSSRGLIRAFF

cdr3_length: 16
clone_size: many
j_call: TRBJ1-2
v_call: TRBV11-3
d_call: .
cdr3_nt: TGTGCCAGCAGCACCCGACAGGCGGTTGGGGTCTATGGCTACACCTTC
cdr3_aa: CASSTRQAVGVYGYTF